This T cell receptor (beta chain) was captured in a study of spatial heterogeneity in lung cancer (dated 2019 in TCRdb). In the study overall: Beta-chain transcripts were consistently detected in greater numbers than alpha-chain transcripts, which likely reflects a higher abundance of beta-chain transcripts. Both alpha and beta chains were TCR-sequenced in samples taken at surgery, namely 220 tumor regions, more than 62 matched nontumor lung samples and roughly 56 PBMC samples. Nonsynonymous mutation counts, determined by whole-exome sequencing of tumor tissue, were related to TCR repertoire features. In non-small cell lung cancer, the study quantitatively compared TCR alpha and beta repertoires across several tumor regions, matched nontumor lung, and blood. In the raw uncorrected reads, each unique combination of TCR and UMI appeared on average more than ten times. The investigation overall reported the following: Ubiquitous expanded tumor TCRs showed up in blood more often at tumor resection than at routine follow-up. Additional single-cell paired TCR alpha and beta sequencing was considered necessary to confirm, at a functional level, the hypothesis that regional TCRs recognize regional mutations.

CDR1 and CDR2, per the germline V gene, are SGHVS and FQNEAQ. Trimming accounts for 7 bases at V and 6 bases at J, while the number of junction bases matched to no gene is 7. CDR3 length: 14 amino acids, cysteine to phenylalanine. Kept here is only the CDR3 DNA, which spans 42 bases and is read in frame from base 1. The time point label on this specimen signifies: sample taken at primary tumor resection. Donors were over 60 patients with early-stage, untreated non-small cell lung cancer from the lung TRACERx cohort. TCR sequencing used whole RNA extracted from tumor and nontumor lung tissue, or from cryopreserved PBMC samples, without cell sorting. Only patients with enough RNA available from two or more tumor regions were chosen for TCR sequencing. The library was generated by 5' RACE. The sequencer listed for this sample is NextSeq 500. In the TCR library protocol, a unique molecular identifier was attached to each TCR cDNA molecule so that PCR and sequencing errors could be corrected. As for the authors' bioinformatics: Decombinator tools were used for TCR identification, UMI-based error correction and CDR3 extraction. Expanded TCRs were defined as those above a frequency of 2 per 1,000, corresponding to the top 1% of the tumor frequency distribution. Rényi diversity was computed with the R vegan package after subsampling each repertoire 100 times to 5,000 TCRs. To build CDR3 similarity networks, amino acid triplet string-kernel similarity was used, and CDR3s were connected when their pairwise similarity was above 0.82. The public reads were quality trimmed at Q25 with fastp and then assembled into clones with MiXCR by TCRdb, keeping productive beta chains. Under each unique CDR3 protein, matching rows form one entry showing the most common genes and DNA. TCRdb, rather than the study authors, made the V and J calls. In all, the sample holds about 48,000 distinct CDR3 sequences, and approximately 5% of those were seen once. The ten most abundant clones make up around 10% of the sample.

This clonotype was counted ten times or more. No antigen is known for it. Base qualities are not at hand, and no much larger clone is one base apart. This TCR was recovered from a male donor with early-stage non-small cell lung cancer. The chain joins TRBV7-8 to TRBJ2-2, and 8 junction bases match TRBD2. This material consisted of PBMCs, taken at surgery. In nucleotides, the sequence is TGTGCCAGCAATCCAACTAGCGGTGCCGGGGAGCTGTTTTTT. Its protein product is CASNPTSGAGELFF. The reference TRBV7-8 and TRBJ2-2 proteins fill in what lies around the CDR3, so the full variable domain reads GAGVSQSPRYKVAKRGQDVALRCDPISGHVSLFWYQQALGQGPEFLTYFQNEAQLDKSGLPSDRFFAERPEGSVSTLKIQRTQQEDSAVYLCASNPTSGAGELFFGEGSRLTVL.